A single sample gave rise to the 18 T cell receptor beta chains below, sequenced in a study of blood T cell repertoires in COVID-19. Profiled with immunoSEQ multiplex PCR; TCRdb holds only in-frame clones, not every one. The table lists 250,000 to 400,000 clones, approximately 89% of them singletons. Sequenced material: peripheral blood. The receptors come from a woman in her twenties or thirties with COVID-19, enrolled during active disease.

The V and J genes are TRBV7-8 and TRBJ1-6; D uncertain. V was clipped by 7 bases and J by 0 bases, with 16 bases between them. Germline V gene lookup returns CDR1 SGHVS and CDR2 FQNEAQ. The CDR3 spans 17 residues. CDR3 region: CASTPVGASSYNSPLHF. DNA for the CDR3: TGTGCCAGCACCCCTGTAGGCGCTAGCTCCTATAATTCACCCCTCCACTTT.

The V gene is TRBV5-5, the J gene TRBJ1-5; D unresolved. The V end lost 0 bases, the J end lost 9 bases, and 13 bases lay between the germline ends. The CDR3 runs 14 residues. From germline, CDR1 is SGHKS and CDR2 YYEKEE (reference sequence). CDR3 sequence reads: CASSLVAAWRPQHF. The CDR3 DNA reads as TGTGCCAGCAGCTTGGTAGCAGCCTGGCGGCCCCAGCATTTT.

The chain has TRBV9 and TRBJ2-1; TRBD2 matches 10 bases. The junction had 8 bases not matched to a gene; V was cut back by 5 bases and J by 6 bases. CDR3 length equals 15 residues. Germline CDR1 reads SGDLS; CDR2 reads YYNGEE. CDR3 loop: CASSGISGGTNEQFF. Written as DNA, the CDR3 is TGTGCCAGCAGTGGAATTAGCGGGGGGACCAATGAGCAGTTCTTC. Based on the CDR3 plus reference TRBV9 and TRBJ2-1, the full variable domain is DSGVTQTPKHLITATGQRVTLRCSPRSGDLSVYWYQQSLDQGLQFLIQYYNGEERAKGNILERFSAQQFPDLHSELNLSSLELGDSALYFCASSGISGGTNEQFFGPGTRLTVL.

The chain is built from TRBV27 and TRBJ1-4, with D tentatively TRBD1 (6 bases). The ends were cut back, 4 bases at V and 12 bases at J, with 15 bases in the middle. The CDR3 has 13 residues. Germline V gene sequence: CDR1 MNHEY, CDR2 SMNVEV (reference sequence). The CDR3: CASSSGAPSQLFF. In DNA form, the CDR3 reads TGTGCCAGCAGTTCAGGGGCCCCCAGCCAACTGTTTTTT.

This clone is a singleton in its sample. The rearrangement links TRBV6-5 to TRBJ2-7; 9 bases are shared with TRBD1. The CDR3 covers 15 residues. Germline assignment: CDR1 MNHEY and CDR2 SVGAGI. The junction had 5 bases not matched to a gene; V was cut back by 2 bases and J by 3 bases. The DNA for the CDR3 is TGTGCCAGCAGTTACACGCCGGGACAGGGCTACGAGCAGTACTTC. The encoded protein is CASSYTPGQGYEQYF.

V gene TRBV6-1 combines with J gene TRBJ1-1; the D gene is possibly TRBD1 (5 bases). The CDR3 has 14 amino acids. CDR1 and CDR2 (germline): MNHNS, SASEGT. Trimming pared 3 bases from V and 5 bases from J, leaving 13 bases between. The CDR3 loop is CASSEWEGRTEAFF. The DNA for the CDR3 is TGTGCCAGCAGTGAGTGGGAGGGGAGGACTGAAGCTTTCTTT.

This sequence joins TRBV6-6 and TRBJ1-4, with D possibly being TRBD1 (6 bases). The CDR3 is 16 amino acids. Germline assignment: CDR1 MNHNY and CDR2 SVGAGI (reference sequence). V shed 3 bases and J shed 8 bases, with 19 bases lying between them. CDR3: CASSYKTGSRSEKLFF. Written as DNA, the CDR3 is TGTGCCAGCAGTTATAAAACAGGGAGTCGCTCCGAAAAACTGTTTTTT.

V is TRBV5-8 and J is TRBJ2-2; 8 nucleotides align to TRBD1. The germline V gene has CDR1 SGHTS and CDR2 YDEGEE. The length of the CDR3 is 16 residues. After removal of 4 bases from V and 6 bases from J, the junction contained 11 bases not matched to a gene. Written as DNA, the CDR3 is TGTGCCAGCAGCCGGGGCCAGGGGGCGTTCGCCGGGGAGCTGTTTTTT. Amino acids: CASSRGQGAFAGELFF.

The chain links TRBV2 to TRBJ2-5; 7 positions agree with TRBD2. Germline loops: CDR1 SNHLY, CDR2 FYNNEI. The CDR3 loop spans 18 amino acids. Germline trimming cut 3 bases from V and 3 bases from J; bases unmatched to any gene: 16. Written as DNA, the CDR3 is TGTGCCAGCAGTGATCCAGTCCGGCTCGCGGGGGAGGAAGAGACCCAGTACTTC. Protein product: CASSDPVRLAGEEETQYF.

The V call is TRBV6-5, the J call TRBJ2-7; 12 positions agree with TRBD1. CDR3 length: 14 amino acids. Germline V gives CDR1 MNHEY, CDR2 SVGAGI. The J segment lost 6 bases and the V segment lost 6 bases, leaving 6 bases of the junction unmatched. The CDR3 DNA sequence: TGTGCCAGCAGAAAGGCGGGACAGGGGGCCGAGCAGTACGTC. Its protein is CASRKAGQGAEQYV.

This chain's CDR3 is CASSPLNPLLDGELFF. DNA of the CDR3: TGTGCCAGCAGCCCTTTAAATCCCTTGTTAGACGGGGAGCTGTTTTTT. The J gene is TRBJ2-2, the V gene TRBV11-2; the D is unclear. Per the germline V gene, CDR1 is SGHAT and CDR2 is FQNNGV. The CDR3 is 16 residues long. Trimming shortened V by 5 bases and J by 7 bases, and 20 bases separated the two germline ends.

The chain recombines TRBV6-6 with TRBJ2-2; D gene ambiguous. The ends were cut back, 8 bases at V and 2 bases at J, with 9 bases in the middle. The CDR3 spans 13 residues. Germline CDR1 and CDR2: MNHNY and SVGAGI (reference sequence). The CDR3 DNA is TGTGCCAGCGGCCCGACTAACACCGGGGAGCTGTTTTTT. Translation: CASGPTNTGELFF.

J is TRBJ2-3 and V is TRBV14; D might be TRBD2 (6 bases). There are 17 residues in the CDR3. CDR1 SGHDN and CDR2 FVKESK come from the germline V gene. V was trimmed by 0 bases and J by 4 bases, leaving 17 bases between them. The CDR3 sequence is CASSQDMIGRIADTQYF. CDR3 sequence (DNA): TGTGCCAGCAGCCAAGATATGATAGGGAGGATAGCAGATACGCAGTATTTT.

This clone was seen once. The CDR3 DNA reads as TGTGCCAGCAGCCATGTCGGGGTTCCTAACTATGGCTACACCTTC. Translated, it gives CASSHVGVPNYGYTF. The V and J genes are TRBV9 and TRBJ1-2; D gene ambiguous. The germline V gene encodes CDR1 SGDLS and CDR2 YYNGEE. V gave up 4 bases and J gave up 0 bases, with 13 bases separating them. The CDR3 runs to 15 residues.

This CDR3 is CASSGTGSRRGFTEAFF. For the CDR3, the DNA is TGTGCCAGCAGCGGTACCGGGAGCCGGCGCGGTTTCACTGAAGCTTTCTTT. This chain links TRBV3-1 (or the pseudogene TRBV3-2) with TRBJ1-1, with D unclear. V lost 5 bases and J lost 4, with 23 bases in between. Germline assignment: CDR1 LGHDT and CDR2 YNNKEL (reference sequence). The CDR3 sequence is 17 residues long.

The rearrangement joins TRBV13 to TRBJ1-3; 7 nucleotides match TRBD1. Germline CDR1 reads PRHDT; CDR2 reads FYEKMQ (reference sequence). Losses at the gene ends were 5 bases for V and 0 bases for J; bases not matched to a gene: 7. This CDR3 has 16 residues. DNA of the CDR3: TGTGCCAGCAGCCCTGCAGGGGGAGGCTCTGGAAACACCATATATTTT. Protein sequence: CASSPAGGGSGNTIYF.

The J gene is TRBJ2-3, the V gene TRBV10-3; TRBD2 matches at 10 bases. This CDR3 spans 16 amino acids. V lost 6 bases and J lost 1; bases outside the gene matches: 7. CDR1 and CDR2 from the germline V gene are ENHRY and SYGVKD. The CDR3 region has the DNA TGTGCCATCAGCGATCAGCGGGGGGGCGGCACAGATACGCAGTATTTT. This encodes CAISDQRGGGTDTQYF.

CDR3 loop: CASSQEQIGGGNQPQHF. CDR3 DNA: TGTGCCAGCAGCCAAGAGCAAATAGGGGGCGGCAATCAGCCCCAGCATTTT. This chain joins TRBV16 and TRBJ1-5; 7 bases map to TRBD1. The germline gives CDR1 KGHSY, CDR2 FQNENV. The CDR3 is made up of 17 amino acids. Unmatched junction bases numbered 9, after V lost 2 bases and J lost 2 bases.